This T cell receptor beta chain was sequenced in a study of blood T cell repertoires in COVID-19. Study-wide background: COVID-19 samples from acute and convalescent phases originated in the United States, Italy and Spain. PBMCs, B-cell-depleted T cells, or T cells provided the cDNA or gDNA that made up the material.

A few counts support this clone. Germline V lookup: CDR1 SGHVS, CDR2 FNYEAQ. The ends lost 1 base at V and 4 bases at J; junction bases unmatched: 7. The CDR3 totals 16 residues. The authors' processing: From reference gene primer amplification, estimates of nucleated cell counts were derived. Using immunoSEQ multiplex PCR, the repertoire was profiled, and TCRdb retains in-frame clones only, with some absent. V and J calls plus clone size are reproduced from that table; the DNA served to infer D and trimming. The data hold a few hundred thousand clones, with over 80% observed a single time. The chain employs TRBV7-6 and TRBJ1-1; 9 nucleotides match TRBD1. Material: peripheral blood. The TCR was taken from a woman in her forties with acute or convalescent COVID-19. CDR3: CASSLGKTGGLTEAFF. The CDR3 region has the DNA TGTGCCAGCAGCTTAGGAAAAACAGGGGGCCTCACTGAAGCTTTCTTT.